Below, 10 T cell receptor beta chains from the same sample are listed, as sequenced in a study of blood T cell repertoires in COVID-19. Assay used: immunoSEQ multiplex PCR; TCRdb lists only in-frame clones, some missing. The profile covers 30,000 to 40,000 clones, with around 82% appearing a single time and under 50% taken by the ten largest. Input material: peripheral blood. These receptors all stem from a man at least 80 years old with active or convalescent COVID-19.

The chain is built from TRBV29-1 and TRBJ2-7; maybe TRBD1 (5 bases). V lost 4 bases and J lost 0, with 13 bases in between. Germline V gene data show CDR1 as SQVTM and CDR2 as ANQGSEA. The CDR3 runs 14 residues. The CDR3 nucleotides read TGCAGCGTTGCCCGGACACCGAGCTCCTACGAGCAGTACTTC. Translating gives CSVARTPSSYEQYF.

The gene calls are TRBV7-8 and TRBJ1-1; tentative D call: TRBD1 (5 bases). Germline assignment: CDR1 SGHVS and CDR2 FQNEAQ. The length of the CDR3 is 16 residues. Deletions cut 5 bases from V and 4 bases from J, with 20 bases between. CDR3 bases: TGTGCCAGCAGCCAAGGGTCCGCCAGGGTGAGCACTGAAGCTTTCTTT. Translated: CASSQGSARVSTEAFF.

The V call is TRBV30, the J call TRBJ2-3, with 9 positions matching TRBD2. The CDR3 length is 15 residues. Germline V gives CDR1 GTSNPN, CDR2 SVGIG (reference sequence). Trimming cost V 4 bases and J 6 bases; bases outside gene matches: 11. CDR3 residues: CAWNGIAGEGDTQYF. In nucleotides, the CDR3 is TGTGCCTGGAATGGGATAGCGGGAGAGGGGGATACGCAGTATTTT. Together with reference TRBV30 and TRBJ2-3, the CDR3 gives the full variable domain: SQTIHQWPATLVQPVGSPLSLECTVEGTSNPNLYWYRQAAGRGLQLLFYSVGIGQISSEVPQNLSASRPQDRQFILSSKKLLLSDSGFYLCAWNGIAGEGDTQYFGPGTRLTVL.

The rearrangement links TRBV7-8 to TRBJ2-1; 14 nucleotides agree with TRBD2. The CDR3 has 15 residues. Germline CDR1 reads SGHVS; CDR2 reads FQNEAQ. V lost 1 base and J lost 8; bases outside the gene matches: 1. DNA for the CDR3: TGTGCCAGCAGCTTAGGACTAGCGGGAGGGGATGAGCAGTTCTTC. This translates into CASSLGLAGGDEQFF.

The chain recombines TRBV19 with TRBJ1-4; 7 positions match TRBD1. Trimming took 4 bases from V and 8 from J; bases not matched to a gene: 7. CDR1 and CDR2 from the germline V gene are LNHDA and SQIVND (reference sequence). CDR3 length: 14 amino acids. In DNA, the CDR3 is TGTGCCAGTAGTAGAGGACAGGTGGTCGAAAAACTGTTTTTT. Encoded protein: CASSRGQVVEKLFF.

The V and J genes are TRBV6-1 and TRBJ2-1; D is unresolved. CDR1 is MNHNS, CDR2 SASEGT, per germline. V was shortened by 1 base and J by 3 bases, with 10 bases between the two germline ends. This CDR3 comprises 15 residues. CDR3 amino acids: CASSEELMSYNEQFF. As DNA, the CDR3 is TGTGCCAGCAGTGAAGAGCTCATGAGCTACAATGAGCAGTTCTTC.

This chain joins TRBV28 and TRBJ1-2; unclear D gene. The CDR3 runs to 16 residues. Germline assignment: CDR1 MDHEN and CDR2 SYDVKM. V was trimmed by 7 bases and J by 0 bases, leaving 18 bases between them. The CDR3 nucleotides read TGTGCCAGCACCACCATAGTCATGCGGGCTAACTATGGCTACACCTTC. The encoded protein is CASTTIVMRANYGYTF.

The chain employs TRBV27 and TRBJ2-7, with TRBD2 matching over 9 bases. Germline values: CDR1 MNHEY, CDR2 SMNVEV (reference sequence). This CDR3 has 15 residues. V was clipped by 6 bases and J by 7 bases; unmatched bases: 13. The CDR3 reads CASRPSLAGAGEQYF. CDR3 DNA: TGTGCCAGCAGACCCTCCTTAGCGGGAGCGGGGGAGCAGTACTTC.

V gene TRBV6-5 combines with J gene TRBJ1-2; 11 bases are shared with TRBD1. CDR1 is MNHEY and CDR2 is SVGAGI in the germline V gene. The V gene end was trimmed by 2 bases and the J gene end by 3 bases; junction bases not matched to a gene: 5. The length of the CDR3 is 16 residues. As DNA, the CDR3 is TGTGCCAGCAGTTACGGGACAGGGGGGTATCACTATGGCTACACCTTC. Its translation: CASSYGTGGYHYGYTF.

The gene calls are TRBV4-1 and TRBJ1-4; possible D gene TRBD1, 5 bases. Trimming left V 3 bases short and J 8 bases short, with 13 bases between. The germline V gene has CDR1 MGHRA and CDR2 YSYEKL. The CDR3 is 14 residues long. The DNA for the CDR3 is TGCGCCAGCAGCCACAGGGTAGTGGAAGAAAAACTGTTTTTT. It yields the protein CASSHRVVEEKLFF.